This passage covers 2 T cell receptor beta chains from one sample sequenced in a study of CD8 T cells in Susac syndrome. Roughly 0.45 to 1 ug RNA was reverse transcribed with random hexamers. TCRdb re-called the immunoSEQ multiplex PCR reads with MiXCR, one entry per CDR3 protein. The table includes under 200,000 distinct CDR3 sequences, about 95% detected once. Source material: CD8+ T cells from PBMCs. These receptors were obtained from a human donor with Susac syndrome.

In nucleotides, the CDR3 is TGTGCCAGCAGTTACGGCGGCACTGAAGCTTTCTTT. Encoded protein: CASSYGGTEAFF. The chain joins TRBV6-5 to TRBJ1-1; no reliable D call. The ends were cut back, 2 bases at V and 4 bases at J, with 5 bases in the middle. CDR1 is MNHEY and CDR2 is SVGAGI in the germline V gene. The CDR3 is 12 amino acids.

This rearrangement joins TRBV7-6 to TRBJ1-4; D is unclear. This CDR3 region has 11 residues. V was shortened by 2 bases and J by 8 bases, with 3 bases between the two germline ends. Germline-derived CDR1 and CDR2 are SGHVS and FNYEAQ. The CDR3 is CASSLKEKLFF. CDR3 bases: TGTGCCAGCAGCTTAAAGGAAAAACTGTTTTTT. Full variable domain (outside the CDR3, taken from reference TRBV7-6 and TRBJ1-4): GAGVSQSPRYKVTKRGQDVALRCDPISGHVSLYWYRQALGQGPEFLTYFNYEAQQDKSGLPNDRFSAERPEGSISTLTIQRTEQRDSAMYRCASSLKEKLFFGSGTQLSVL.